This T cell receptor (beta chain) was profiled in a study of OX40 agonist ivuxolimab in advanced cancers. Study outcomes and limitations: Dose levels from 0.1 to 3.0 mg/kg saw CD4+ and CD8+ blood T cells expand clonally by week 6. Among T cells, CD8+ cells averaged more expanded clones than CD4+ cells.

Trimming shortened V by 4 bases and J by 1 base, and 11 bases separated the two germline ends. This CDR3 has 15 residues. CDR1 and CDR2 from the germline V gene are SGHRS and YFSETQ. As for this clone: Its target is unknown.

Patients with autoimmune history or systemic immunosuppression were excluded. Here immunoSEQ multiplex PCR was the method, and the copy in TCRdb shows in-frame clones only, minus some. The profile shows fewer than 90,000 clones, around 86% of them singletons. This sequence originates from an adult with an advanced solid tumor such as melanoma, head and neck, liver or kidney cancer. The rearrangement links TRBV5-1 to TRBJ2-2; D is unresolved. The sequencing here drew on CD4+ or CD8+ T cells sorted from blood, taken in a trial of the OX40 agonist ivuxolimab. The CDR3 loop is CASSPRSLNTGELFF. In DNA, the CDR3 is TGCGCCAGCAGCCCCAGGAGTTTGAACACCGGGGAGCTGTTTTTT.